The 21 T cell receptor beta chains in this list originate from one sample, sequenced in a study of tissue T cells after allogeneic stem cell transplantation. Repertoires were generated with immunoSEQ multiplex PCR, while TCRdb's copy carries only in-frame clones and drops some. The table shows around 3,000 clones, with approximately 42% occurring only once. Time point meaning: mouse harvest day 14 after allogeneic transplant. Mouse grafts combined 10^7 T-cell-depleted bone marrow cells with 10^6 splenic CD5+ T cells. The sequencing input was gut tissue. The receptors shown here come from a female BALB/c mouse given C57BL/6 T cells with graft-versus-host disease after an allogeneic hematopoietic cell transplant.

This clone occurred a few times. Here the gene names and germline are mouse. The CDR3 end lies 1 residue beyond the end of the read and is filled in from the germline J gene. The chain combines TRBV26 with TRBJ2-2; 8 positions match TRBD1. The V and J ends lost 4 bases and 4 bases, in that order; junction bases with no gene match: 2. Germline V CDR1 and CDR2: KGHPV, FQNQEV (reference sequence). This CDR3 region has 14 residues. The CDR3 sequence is CASSRQGSTGQLYF. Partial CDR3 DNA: TGTGCCAGCAGTCGACAGGGGAGCACCGGGCAGCTCTAC.

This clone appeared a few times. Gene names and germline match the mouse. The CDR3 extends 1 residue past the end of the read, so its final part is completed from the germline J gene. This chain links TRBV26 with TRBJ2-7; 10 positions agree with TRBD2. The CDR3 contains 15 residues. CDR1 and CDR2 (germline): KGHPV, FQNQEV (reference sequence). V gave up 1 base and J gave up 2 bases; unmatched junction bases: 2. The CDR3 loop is CASSLLTGGTYEQYF. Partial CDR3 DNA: TGTGCCAGCAGTCTGTTGACTGGGGGGACCTATGAACAGTAC.

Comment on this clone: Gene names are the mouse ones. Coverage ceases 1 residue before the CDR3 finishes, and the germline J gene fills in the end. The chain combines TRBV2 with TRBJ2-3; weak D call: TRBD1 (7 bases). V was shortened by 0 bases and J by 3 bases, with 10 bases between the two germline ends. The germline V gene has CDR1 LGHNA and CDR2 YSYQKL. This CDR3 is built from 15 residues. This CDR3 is CASSQEGGWAETLYF. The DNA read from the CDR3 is TGTGCCAGCAGCCAAGAAGGGGGCTGGGCAGAAACGCTGTAT.

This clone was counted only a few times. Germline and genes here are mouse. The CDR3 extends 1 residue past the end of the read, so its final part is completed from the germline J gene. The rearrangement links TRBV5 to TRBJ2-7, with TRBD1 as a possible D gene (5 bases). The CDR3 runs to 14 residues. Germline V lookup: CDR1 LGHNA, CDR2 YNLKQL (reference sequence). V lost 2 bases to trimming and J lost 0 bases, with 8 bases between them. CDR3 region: CASSQTGFSYEQYF. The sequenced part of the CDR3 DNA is TGTGCCAGCAGCCAAACAGGTTTCTCCTATGAACAGTAC.

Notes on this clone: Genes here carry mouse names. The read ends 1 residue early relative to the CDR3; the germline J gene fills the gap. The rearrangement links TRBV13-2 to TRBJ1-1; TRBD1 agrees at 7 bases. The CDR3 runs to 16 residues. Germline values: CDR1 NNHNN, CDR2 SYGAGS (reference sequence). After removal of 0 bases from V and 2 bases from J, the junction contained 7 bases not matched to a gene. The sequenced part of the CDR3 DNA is TGTGCCAGCGGTGATGCAGGGGGAGGGGGCAACACAGAAGTCTTC. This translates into CASGDAGGGGNTEVF. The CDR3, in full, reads CASGDAGGGGNTEVFF.

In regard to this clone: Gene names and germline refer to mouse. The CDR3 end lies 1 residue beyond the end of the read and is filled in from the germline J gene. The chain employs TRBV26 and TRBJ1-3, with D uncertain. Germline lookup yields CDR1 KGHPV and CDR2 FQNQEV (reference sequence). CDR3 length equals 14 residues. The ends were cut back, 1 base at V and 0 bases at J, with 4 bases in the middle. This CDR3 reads CASSLLNSGNTLYF. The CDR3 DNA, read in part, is TGTGCCAGCAGTCTGTTGAATTCTGGAAATACGCTCTAT.

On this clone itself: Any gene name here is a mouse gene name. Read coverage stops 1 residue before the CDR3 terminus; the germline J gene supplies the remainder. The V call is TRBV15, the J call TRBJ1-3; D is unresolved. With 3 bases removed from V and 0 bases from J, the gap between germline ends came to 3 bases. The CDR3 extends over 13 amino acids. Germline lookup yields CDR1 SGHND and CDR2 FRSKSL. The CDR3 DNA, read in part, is TGTGCCAGCAGTTTGAGTTCTGGAAATACGCTCTAT. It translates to CASSLSSGNTLY. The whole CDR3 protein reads CASSLSSGNTLYF.

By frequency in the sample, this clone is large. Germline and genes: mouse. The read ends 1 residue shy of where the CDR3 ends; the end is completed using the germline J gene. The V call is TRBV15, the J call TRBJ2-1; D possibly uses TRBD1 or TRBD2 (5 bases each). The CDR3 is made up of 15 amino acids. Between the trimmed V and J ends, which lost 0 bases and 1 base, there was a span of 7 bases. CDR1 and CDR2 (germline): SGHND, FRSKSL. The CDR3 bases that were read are TGTGCCAGCAGTTTAGCGCGGGGCAACTATGCTGAGCAGTTC. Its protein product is CASSLARGNYAEQF. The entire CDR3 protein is CASSLARGNYAEQFF.

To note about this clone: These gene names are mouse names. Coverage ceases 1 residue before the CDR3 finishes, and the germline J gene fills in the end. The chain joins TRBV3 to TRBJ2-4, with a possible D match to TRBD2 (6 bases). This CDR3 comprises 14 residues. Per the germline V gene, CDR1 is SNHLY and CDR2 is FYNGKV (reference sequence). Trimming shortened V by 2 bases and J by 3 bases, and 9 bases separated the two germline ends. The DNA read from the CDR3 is TGTGCCAGCAGCTTAATGTGGGGGCAAAACACCTTGTAC. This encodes CASSLMWGQNTLY. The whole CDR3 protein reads CASSLMWGQNTLYF.

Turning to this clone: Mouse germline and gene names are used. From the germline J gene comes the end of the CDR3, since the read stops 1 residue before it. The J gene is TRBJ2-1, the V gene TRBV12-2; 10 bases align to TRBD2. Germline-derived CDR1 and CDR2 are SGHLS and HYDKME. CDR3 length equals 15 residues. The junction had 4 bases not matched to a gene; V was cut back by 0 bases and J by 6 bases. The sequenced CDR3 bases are TGTGCCAGCTCTCTCTCTGGGGGGGCGCGTGCTGAGCAGTTC. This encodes CASSLSGGARAEQF. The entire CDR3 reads CASSLSGGARAEQFF. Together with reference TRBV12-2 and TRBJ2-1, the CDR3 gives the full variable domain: NSGVVQSPRYIIKGKGERSILKCIPISGHLSVAWYQQTQGQELKFFIQHYDKMERDKGNLPSRFSVQQFDDYHSEMNMSALELEDSAVYFCASSLSGGARAEQFFGPGTRLTVL.

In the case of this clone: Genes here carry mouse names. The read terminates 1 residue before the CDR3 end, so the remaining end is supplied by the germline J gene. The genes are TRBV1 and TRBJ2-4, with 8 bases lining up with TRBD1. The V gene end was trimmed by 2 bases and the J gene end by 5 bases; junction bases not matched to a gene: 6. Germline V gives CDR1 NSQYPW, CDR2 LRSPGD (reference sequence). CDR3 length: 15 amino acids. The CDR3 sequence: CTCSARQGRRNTLYF. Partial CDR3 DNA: TGCACCTGCAGTGCAAGACAGGGGCGAAGAAACACCTTGTAC.

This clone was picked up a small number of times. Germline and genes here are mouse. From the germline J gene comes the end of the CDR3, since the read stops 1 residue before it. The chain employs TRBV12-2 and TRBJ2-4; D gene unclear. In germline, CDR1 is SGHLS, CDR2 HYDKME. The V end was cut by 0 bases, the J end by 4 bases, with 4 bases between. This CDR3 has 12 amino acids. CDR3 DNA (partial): TGTGCCAGCTCTCTCGACAAAAACACCTTGTAC. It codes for CASSLDKNTLY. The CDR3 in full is CASSLDKNTLYF.

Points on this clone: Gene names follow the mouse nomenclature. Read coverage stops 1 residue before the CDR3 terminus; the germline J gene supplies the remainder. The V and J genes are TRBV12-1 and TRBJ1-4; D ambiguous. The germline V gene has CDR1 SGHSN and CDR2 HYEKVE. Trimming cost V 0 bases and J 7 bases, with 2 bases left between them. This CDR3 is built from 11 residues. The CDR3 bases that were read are TGTGCCAGCTCTCTCAGCGAAAGATTATTT. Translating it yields CASSLSERLF. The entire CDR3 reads CASSLSERLFF.

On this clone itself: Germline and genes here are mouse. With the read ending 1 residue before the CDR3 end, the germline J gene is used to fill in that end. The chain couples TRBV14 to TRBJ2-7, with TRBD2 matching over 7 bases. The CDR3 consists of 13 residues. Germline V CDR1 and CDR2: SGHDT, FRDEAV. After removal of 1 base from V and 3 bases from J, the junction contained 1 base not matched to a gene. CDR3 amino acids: CASSFRGGYEQYF. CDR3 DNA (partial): TGTGCCAGCAGTTTCCGGGGGGGCTATGAACAGTAC.

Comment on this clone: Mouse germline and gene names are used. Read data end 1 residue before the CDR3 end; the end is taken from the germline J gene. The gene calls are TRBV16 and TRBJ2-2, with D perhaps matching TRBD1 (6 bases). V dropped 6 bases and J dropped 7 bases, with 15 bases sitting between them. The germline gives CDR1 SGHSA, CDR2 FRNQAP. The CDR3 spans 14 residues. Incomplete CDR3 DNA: TGTGCAAGCAGTTCCGGACAGACTGTCGGGCAGCTCTAC. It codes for CASSSGQTVGQLY. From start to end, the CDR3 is CASSSGQTVGQLYF.

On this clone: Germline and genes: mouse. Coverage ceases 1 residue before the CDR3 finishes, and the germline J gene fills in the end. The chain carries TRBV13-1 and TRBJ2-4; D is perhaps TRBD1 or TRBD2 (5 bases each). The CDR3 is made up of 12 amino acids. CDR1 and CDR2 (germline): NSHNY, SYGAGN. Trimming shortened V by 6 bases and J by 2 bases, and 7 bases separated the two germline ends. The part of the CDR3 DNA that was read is TGTGCCAGCACAGGGACTCAAAACACCTTGTAC. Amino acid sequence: CASTGTQNTLY. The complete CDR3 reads CASTGTQNTLYF.

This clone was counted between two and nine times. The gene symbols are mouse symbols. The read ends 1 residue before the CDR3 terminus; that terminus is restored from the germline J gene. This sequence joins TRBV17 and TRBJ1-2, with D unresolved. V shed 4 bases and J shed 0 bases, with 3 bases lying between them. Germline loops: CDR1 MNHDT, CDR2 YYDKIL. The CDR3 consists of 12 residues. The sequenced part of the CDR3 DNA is TGTGCTAGCAGTATTGCAAACTCCGACTACACC. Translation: CASSIANSDYT. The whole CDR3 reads CASSIANSDYTF.

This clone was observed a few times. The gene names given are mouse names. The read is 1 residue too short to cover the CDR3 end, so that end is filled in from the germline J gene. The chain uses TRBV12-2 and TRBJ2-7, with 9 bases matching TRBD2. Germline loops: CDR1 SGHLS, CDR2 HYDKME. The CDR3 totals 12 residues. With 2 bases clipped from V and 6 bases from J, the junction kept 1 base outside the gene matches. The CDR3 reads CASSRTGAEQYF. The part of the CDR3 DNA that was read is TGTGCCAGCTCTCGGACTGGGGCTGAACAGTAC.

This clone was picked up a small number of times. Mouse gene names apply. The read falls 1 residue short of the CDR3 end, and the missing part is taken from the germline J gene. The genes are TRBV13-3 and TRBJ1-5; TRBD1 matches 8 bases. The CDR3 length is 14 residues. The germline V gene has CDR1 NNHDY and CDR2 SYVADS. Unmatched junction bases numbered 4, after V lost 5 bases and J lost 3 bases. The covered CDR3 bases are TGTGCCAGCAGCGACAGGGGCAGCAACCAGGCTCCGCTT. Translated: CASSDRGSNQAPL. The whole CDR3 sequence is CASSDRGSNQAPLF.

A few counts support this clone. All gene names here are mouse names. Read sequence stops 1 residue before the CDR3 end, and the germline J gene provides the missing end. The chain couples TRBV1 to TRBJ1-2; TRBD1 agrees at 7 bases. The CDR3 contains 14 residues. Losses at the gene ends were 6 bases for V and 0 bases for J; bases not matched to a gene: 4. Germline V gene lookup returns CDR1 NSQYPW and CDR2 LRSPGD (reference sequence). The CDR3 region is CTCSRDSANSDYTF. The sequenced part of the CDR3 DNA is TGCACCTGCAGCCGGGACAGCGCAAACTCCGACTACACC.

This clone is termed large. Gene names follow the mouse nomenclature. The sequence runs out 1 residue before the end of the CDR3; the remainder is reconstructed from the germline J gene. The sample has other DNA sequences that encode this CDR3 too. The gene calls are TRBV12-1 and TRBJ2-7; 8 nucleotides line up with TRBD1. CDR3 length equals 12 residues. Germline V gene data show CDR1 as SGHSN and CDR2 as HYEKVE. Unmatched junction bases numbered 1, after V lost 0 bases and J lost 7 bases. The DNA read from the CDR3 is TGTGCCAGCTCTCTCGACAGGGGAGAACAGTAC. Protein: CASSLDRGEQY. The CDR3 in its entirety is CASSLDRGEQYF.